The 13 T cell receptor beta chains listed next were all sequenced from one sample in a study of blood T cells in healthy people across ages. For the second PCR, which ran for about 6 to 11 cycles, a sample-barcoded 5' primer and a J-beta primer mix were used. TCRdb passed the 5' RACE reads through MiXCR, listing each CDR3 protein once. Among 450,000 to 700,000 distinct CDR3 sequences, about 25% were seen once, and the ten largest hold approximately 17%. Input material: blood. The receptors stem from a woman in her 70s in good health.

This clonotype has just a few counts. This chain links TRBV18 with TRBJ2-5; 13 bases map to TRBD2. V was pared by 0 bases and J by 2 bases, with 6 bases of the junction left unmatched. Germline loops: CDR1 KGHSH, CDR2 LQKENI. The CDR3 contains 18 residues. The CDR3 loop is CASSPPKGTSGVQETQYF. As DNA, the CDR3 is TGTGCCAGCTCACCACCGAAGGGGACTAGCGGGGTTCAAGAGACCCAGTACTTC.

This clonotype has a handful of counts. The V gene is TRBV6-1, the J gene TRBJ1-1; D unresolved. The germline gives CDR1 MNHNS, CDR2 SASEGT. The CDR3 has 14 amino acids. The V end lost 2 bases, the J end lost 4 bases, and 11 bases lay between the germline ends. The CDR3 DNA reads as TGTGCCAGCAGTGAATACCCTCGAGGCACTGAAGCTTTCTTT. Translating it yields CASSEYPRGTEAFF.

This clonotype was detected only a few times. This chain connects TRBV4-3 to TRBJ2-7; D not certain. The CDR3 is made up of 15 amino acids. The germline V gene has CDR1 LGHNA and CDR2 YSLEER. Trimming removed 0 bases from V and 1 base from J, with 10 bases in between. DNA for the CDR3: TGCGCCAGCAGCCAAGATCAGGCCGGGTCCTACGAGCAGTACTTC. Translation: CASSQDQAGSYEQYF.

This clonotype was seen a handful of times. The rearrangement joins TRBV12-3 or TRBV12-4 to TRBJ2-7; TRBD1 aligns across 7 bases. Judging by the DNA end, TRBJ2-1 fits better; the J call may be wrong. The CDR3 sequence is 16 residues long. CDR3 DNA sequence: TGTGCCAGCAGGGAATCCACCGGGACAGTGTACAATGAGCAGTTCTTC. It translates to CASRESTGTVYNEQFF.

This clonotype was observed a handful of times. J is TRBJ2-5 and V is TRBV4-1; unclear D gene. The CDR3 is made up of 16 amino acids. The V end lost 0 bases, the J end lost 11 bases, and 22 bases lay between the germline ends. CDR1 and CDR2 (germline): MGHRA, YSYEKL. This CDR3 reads CASSQDVSHSPYKQYF. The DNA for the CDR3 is TGCGCCAGCAGCCAAGATGTTTCGCACAGCCCCTACAAGCAGTACTTC.

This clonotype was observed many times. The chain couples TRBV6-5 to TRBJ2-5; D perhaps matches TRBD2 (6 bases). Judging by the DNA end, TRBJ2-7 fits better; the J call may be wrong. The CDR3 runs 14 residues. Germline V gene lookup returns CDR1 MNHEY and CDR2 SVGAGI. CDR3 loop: CASGSPGVSYEQYF. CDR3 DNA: TGTGCCAGCGGTAGCCCGGGGGTCTCCTACGAGCAGTACTTC.

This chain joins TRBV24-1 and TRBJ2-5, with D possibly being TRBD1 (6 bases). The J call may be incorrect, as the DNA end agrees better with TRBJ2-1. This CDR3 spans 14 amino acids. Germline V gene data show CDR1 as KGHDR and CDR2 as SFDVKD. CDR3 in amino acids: CATSDHSDSSKQFF. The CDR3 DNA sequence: TGTGCCACCAGTGATCACTCGGACAGTTCTAAGCAGTTCTTC.

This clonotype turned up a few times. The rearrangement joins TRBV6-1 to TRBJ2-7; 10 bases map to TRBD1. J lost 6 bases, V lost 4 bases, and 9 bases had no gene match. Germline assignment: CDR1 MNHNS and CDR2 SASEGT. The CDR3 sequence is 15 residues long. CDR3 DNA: TGTGCCAGCAGTGCAATCCCGGGACAGGGGTCCGAGCAGTACTTC. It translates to CASSAIPGQGSEQYF.

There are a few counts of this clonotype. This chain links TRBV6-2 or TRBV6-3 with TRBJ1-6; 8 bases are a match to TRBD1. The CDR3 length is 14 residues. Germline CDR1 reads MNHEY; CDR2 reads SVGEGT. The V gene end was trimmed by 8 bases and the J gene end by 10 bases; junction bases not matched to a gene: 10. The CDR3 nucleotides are TGTGCCAGCGGGGATTCGACAGGGGAATCACCCCTCCACTTT. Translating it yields CASGDSTGESPLHF.

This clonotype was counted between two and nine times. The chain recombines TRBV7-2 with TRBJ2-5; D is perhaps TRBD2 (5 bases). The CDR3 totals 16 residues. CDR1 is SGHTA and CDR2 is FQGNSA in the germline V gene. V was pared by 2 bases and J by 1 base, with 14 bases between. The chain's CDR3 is CASSLSSPLLQETQYF. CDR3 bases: TGTGCCAGCAGCTTATCTAGCCCCCTCCTCCAAGAGACCCAGTACTTC.

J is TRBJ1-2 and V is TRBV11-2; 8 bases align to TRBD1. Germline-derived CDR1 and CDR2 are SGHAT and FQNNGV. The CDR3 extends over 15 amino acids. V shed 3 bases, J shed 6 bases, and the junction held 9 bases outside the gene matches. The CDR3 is CASSLNPDRVNGYTF. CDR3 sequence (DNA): TGTGCCAGCAGCTTGAATCCGGACAGGGTAAATGGCTACACCTTC.

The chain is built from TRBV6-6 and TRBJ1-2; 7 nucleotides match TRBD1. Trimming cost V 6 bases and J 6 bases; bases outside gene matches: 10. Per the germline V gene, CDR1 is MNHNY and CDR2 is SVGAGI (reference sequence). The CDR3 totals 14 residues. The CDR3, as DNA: TGTGCCAGCAGATCACACGGACAGGAGAATGGCTACACCTTC. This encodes CASRSHGQENGYTF.

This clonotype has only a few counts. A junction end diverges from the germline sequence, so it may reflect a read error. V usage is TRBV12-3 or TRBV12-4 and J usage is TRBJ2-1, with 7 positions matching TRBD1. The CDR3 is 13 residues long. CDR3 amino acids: CASSFPGTARVIF. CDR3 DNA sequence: TGTGCCAGCAGTTTTCCGGGGACAGCGAGAGTCATCTTC.